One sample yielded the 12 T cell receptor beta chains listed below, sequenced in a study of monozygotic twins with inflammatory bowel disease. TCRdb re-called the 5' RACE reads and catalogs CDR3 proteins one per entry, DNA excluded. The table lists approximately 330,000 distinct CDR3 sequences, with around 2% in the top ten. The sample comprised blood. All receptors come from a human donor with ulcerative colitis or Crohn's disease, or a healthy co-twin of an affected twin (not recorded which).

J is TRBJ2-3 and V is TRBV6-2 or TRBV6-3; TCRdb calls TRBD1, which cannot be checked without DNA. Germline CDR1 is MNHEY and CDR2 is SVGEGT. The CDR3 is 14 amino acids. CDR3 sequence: CASRLRDATDTQYF.

Here the CDR3 reads CASSSGGGGYNEQFF. V is TRBV5-1 and J is TRBJ2-1; TCRdb outputs TRBD1, but without DNA this stays unchecked. The CDR3 has 15 amino acids. Germline V gene sequence: CDR1 SGHRS, CDR2 YFSETQ.

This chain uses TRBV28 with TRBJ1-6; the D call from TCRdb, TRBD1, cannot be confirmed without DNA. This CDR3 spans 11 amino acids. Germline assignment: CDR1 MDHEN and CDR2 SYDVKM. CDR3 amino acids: CASSQVGPLHF.

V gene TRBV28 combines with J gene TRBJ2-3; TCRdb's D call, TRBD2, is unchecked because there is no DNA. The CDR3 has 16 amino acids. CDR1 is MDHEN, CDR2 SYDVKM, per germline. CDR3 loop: CASRTTGTSGSSTQYF.

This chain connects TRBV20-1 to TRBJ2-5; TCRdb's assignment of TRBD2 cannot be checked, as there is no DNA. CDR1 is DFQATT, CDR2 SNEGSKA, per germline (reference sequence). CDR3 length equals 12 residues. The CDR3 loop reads CSARTSGETQYF.

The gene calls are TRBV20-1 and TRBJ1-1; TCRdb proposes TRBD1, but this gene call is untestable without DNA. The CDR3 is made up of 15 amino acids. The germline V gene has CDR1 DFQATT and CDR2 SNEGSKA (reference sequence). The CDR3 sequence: CSASPVQALNTEAFF.

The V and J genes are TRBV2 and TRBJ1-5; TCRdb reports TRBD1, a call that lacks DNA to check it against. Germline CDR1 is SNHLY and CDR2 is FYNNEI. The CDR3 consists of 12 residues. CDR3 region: CASSRTGSPQHF. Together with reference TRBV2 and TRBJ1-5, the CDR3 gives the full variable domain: EPEVTQTPSHQVTQMGQEVILRCVPISNHLYFYWYRQILGQKVEFLVSFYNNEISEKSEIFDDQFSVERPDGSNFTLKIRSTKLEDSAMYFCASSRTGSPQHFGDGTRLSIL.

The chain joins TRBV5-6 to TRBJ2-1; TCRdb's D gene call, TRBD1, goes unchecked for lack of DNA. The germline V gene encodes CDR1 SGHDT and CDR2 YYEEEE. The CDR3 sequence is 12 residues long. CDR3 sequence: CASSYRTSEQFF.

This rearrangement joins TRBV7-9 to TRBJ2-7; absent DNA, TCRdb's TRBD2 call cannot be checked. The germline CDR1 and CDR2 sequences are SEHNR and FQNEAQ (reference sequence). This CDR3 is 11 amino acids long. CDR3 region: CASTRGDEQYF.

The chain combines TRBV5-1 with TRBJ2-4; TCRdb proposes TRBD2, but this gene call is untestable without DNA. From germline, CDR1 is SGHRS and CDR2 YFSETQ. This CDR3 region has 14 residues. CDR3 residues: CASSLPGLGNIQYF.

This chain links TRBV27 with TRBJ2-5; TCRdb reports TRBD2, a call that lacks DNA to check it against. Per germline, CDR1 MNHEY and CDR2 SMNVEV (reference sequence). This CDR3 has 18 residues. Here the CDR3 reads CASHMGKAGGPISETQYF.

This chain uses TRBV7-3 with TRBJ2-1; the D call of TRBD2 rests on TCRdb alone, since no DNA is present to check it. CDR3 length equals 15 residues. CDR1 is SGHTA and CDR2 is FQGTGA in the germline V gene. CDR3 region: CASSLGGQEVDEQFF.